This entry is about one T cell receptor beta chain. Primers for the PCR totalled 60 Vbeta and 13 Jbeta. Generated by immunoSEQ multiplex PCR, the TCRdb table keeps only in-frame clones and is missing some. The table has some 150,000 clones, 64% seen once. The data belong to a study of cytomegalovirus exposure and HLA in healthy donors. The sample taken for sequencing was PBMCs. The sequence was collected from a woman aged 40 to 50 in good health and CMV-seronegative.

The CDR3 DNA reads TGTGCCAGCAGCGCCCGGACAGGGGGGTCAACTAATGAAAAACTGTTTTTT. Amino acid sequence: CASSARTGGSTNEKLFF. V and J are TRBV9 and TRBJ1-4; 10 bases line up with TRBD1. The CDR3 length is 17 residues. The germline V gene has CDR1 SGDLS and CDR2 YYNGEE. V was clipped by 3 bases and J by 0 bases; unmatched bases: 5.